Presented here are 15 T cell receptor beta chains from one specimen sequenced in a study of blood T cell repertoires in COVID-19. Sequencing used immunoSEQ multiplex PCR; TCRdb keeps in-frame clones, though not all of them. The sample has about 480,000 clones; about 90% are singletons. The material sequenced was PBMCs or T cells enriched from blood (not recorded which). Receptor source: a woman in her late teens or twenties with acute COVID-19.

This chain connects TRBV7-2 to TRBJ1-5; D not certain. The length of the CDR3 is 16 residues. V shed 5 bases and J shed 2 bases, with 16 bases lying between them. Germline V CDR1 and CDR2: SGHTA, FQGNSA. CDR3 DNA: TGTGCCAGCAGCCCAGCGCTCGGGTTTGGCAATCAGCCCCAGCATTTT. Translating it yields CASSPALGFGNQPQHF.

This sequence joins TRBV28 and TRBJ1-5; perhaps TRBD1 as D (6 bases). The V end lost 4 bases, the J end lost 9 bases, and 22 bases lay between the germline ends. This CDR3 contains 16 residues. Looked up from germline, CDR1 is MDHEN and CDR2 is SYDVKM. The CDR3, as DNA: TGTGCCAGCAGTTCATGGGAATGGACAGAACAGGGGCCCCAGCATTTT. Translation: CASSSWEWTEQGPQHF.

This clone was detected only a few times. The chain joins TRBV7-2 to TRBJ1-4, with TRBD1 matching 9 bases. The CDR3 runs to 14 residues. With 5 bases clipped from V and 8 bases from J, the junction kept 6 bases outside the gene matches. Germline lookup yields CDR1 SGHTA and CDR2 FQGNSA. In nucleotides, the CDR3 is TGTGCCAGCAGCCGGGGACAGGGAGTAGAAAAACTGTTTTTT. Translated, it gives CASSRGQGVEKLFF. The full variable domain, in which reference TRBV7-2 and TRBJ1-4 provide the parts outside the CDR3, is GAGVSQSPSNKVTEKGKDVELRCDPISGHTALYWYRQSLGQGLEFLIYFQGNSAPDKSGLPSDRFSAERTGGSVSTLTIQRTQQEDSAVYLCASSRGQGVEKLFFGSGTQLSVL.

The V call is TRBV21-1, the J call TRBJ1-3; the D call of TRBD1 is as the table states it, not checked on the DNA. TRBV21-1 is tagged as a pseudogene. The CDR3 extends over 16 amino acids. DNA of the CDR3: TGTGCCAGCAGCCCACCCCGACAGGGGAACGGAAACACCATATATTTT. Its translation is CASSPPRQGNGNTIYF.

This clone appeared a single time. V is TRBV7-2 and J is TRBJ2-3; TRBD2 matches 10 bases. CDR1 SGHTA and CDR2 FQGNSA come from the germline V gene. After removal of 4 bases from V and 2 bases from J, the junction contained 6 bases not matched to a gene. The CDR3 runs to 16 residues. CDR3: CASSYQAGGPTDTQYF. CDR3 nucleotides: TGTGCCAGCAGCTACCAAGCGGGAGGGCCCACAGATACGCAGTATTTT.

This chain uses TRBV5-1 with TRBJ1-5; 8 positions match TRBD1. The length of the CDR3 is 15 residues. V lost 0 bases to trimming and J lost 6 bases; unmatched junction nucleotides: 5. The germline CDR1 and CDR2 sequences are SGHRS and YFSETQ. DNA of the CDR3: TGCGCCAGCAGCTTGGCAGGGGGCCAGGGTCAGCCCCAGCATTTT. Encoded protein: CASSLAGGQGQPQHF.

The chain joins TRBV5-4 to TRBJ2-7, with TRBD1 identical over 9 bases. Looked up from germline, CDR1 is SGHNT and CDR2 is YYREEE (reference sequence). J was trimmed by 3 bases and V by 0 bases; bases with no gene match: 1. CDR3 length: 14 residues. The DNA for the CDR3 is TGTGCCAGCAGCTTGGTGACAGGGGGCTACGAGCAGTACTTC. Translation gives CASSLVTGGYEQYF. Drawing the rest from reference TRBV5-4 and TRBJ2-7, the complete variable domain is ETGVTQSPTHLIKTRGQQVTLRCSSQSGHNTVSWYQQALGQGPQFIFQYYREEENGRGNFPPRFSGLQFPNYSSELNVNALELDDSALYLCASSLVTGGYEQYFGPGTRLTVT.

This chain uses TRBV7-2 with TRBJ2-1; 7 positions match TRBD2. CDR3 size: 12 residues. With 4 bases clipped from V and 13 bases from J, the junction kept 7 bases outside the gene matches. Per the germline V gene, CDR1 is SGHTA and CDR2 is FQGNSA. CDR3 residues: CASSSSGTNQFF. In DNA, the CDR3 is TGTGCCAGCAGCTCCTCTGGGACTAACCAGTTCTTC.

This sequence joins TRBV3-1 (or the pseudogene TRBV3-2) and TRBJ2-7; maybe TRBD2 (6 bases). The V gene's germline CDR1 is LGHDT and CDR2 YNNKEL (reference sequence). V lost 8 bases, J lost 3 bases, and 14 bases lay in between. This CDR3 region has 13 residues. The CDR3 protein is CASVEGIRYEQYF. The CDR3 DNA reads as TGTGCCAGCGTGGAGGGTATACGCTACGAGCAGTACTTC.

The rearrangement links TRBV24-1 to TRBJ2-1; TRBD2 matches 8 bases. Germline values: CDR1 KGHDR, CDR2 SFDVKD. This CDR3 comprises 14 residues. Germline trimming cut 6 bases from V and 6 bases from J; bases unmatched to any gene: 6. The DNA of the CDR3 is TGTGCCACCAGTCCGGGCGGGAGGCCCAATGAGCAGTTCTTC. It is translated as CATSPGGRPNEQFF.

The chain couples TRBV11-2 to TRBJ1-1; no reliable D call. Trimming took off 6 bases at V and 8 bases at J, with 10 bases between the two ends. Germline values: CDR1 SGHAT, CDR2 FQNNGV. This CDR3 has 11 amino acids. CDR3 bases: TGTGCCAGCAGTACTCAACTCGAAGCTTTCTTT. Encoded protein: CASSTQLEAFF. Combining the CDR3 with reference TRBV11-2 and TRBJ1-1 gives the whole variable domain EAGVAQSPRYKIIEKRQSVAFWCNPISGHATLYWYQQILGQGPKLLIQFQNNGVVDDSQLPKDRFSAERLKGVDSTLKIQPAKLEDSAVYLCASSTQLEAFFGQGTRLTVV.

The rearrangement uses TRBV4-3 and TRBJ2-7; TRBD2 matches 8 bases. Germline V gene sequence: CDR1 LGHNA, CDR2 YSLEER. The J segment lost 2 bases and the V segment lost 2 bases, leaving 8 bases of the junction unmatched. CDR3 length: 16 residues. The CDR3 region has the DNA TGCGCCAGCAGCCAATCCTCTCGAGCGGGAGCCTACGAGCAGTACTTC. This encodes CASSQSSRAGAYEQYF.

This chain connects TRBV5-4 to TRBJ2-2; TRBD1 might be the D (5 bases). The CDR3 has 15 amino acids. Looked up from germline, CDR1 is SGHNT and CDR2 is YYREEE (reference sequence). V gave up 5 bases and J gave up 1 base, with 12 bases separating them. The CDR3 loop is CASSPVQGNTGELFF. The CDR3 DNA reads TGTGCCAGCAGTCCAGTCCAGGGGAACACCGGGGAGCTGTTTTTT.

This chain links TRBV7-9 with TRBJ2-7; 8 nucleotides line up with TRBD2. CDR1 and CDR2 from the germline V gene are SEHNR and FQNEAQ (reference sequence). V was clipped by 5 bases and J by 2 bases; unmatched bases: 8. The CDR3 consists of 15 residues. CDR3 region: CASSRAIAGPYEQYF. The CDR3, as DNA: TGTGCCAGCAGCCGTGCTATAGCGGGACCCTACGAGCAGTACTTC.

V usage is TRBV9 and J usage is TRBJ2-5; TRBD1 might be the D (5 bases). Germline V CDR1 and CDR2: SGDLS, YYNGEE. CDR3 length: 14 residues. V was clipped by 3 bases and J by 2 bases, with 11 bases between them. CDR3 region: CASSEGSLQETQYF. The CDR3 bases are TGTGCCAGCAGCGAGGGGTCCTTACAAGAGACCCAGTACTTC.